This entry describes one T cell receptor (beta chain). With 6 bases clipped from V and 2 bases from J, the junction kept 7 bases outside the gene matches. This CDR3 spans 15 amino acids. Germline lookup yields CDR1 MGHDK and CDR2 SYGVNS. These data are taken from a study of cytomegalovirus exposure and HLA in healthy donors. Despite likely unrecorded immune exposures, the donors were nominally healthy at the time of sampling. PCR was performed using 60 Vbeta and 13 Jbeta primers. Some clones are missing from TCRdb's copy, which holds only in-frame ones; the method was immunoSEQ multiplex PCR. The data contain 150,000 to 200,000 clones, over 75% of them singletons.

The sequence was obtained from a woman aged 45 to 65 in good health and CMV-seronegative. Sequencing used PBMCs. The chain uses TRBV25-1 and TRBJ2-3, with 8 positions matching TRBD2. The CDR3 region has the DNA TGTGCCAGCAGGACAGCGGGAGCGACCACAGATACGCAGTATTTT. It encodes CASRTAGATTDTQYF.